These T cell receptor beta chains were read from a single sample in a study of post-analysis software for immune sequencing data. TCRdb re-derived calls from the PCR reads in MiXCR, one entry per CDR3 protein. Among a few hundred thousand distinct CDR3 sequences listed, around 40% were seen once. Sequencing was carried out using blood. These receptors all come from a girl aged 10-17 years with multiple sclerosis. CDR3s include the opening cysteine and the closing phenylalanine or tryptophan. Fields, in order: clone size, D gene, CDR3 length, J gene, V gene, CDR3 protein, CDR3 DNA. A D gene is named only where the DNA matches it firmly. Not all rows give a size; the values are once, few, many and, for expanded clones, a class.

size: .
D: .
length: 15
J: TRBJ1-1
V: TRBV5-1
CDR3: CASSVPGQLNTEAFF
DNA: TGCGCCAGCAGCGTACCGGGACAACTGAACACTGAAGCTTTCTTT

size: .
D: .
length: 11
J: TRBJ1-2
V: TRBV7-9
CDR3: CASGGTSGYTF
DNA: TGTGCCAGCGGAGGGACTTCTGGCTACACCTTC

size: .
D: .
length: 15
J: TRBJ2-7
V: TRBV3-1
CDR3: CASSQDRAQGYEQYF
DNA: TGTGCCAGCAGCCAAGACAGAGCCCAGGGGTACGAGCAGTACTTC

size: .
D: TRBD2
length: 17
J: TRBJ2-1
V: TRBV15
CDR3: CATSRPRTSGLYNEQFF
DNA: TGTGCCACCAGCAGACCAAGGACTAGCGGGTTGTACAATGAGCAGTTCTTC

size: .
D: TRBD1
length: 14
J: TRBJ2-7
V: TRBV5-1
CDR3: CASSFSGTGREQYF
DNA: TGCGCCAGCAGCTTCTCCGGGACAGGGCGCGAGCAGTACTTC

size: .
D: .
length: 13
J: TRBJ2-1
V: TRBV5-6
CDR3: CASSLRPVNEQFF
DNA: TGTGCCAGCAGCTTGAGGCCAGTGAATGAGCAGTTCTTC

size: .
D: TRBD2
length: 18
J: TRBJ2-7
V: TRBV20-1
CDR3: CSASKSSSGRAGSYEQYF
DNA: TGCAGTGCTAGCAAAAGCTCTAGCGGGAGGGCCGGGTCCTACGAGCAGTACTTC

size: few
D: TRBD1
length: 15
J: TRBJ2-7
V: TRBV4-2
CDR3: CASSPGQGAQDEQYF
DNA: TGTGCCAGCAGCCCGGGACAGGGGGCGCAGGACGAGCAGTACTTC

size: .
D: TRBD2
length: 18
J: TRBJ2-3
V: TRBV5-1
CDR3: CASSSPKKRLAGTDTQYF
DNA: TGCGCCAGCAGCTCACCTAAAAAGCGACTAGCGGGCACAGATACGCAGTATTTT

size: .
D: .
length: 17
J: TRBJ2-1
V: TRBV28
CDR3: CASRRGTRRSSYNEQFF
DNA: TGTGCCAGCAGAAGAGGGACCCGCCGGAGCTCCTACAATGAGCAGTTCTTC

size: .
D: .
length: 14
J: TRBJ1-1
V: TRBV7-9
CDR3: CASSLTDPNTEAFF
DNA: TGTGCCAGCAGCTTAACGGACCCGAACACTGAAGCTTTCTTT